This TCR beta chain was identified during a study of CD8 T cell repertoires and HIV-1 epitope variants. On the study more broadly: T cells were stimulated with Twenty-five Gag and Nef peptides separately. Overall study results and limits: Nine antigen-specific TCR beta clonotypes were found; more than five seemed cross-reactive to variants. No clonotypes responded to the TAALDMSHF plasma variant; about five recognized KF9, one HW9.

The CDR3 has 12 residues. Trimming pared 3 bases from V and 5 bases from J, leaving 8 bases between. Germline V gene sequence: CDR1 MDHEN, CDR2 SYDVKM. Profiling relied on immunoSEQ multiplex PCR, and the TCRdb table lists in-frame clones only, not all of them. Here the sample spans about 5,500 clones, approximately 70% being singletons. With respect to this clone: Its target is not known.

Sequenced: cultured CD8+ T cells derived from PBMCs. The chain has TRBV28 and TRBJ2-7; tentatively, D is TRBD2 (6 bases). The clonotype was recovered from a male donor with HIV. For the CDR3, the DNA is TGTGCCAGCAGTTTGCGGGGCGACGAGCAGTACTTC. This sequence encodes CASSLRGDEQYF.